This TCR beta chain appears in the sequencing data of a study of T cell repertoires in cytomegalovirus infection. Study results and limitations: CMV-specific TCR beta clonotypes restricted by HLA-C were the ones dominating the ex vivo response.

This clonotype was observed a few times. Its antigen is unknown. TCRdb independently ran MiXCR on the reads; one entry per CDR3 protein. This table holds hundreds of thousands of distinct CDR3 sequences, roughly a quarter found once. CDR3 length: 14 amino acids. Trimming cost V 2 bases and J 5 bases, with 13 bases left between them. Per germline, CDR1 MNHEY and CDR2 SVGEGT. The specimen was CD8+ T cells from PBMCs. The V call is TRBV6-2 or TRBV6-3, the J call TRBJ2-7; D unclear. The clonotype originates from a human donor in good health (CMV status not recorded). Some clones in this sample may be carry-over from other donors' samples. DNA for the CDR3: TGTGCCAGCAGTTACACCCGGGTCCCCCACGAGCAGTACGTC. Encoded protein: CASSYTRVPHEQYV.